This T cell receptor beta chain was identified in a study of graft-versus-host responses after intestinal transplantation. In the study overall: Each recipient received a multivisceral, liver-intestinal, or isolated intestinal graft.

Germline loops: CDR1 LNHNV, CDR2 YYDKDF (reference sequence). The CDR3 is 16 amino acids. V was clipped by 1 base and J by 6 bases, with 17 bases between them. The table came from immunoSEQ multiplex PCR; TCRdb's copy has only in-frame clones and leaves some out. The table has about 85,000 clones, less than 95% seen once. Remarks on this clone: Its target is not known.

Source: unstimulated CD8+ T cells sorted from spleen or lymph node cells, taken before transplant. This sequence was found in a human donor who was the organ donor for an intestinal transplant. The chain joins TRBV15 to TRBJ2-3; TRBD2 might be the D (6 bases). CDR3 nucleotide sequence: TGTGCCACCAGCAGAGCGGGACTCCTCCCTCCCGATACGCAGTATTTT. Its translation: CATSRAGLLPPDTQYF.